Following are 18 T cell receptor beta chains from one sample sequenced in a study of T-cell memory formation after mild COVID-19. A single record per CDR3 protein comes from TCRdb applying MiXCR to the 5' RACE reads. The sample shows 350,000 to 450,000 distinct CDR3 sequences, 20% of them seen only once. The material sequenced was PBMCs or a T cell subset sorted from them (not recorded which). The receptors here all came from an adult woman who had mild COVID-19 (a few samples of this study predate the infection). Cell type and time point are not known.

This chain uses TRBV5-1 with TRBJ2-3, with 13 nucleotides matching TRBD2. Trimming cost V 0 bases and J 5 bases; bases outside gene matches: 6. The CDR3 covers 17 residues. Germline loops: CDR1 SGHRS, CDR2 YFSETQ. The CDR3 region is CASSLGGLAGVLDTQYF. CDR3 DNA: TGCGCCAGCAGCTTGGGCGGACTAGCGGGAGTTTTAGATACGCAGTATTTT.

This clonotype has more than one count but fewer than ten. The rearrangement uses TRBV29-1 and TRBJ1-1, with a tentative D call TRBD1 (5 bases). CDR3 length: 15 amino acids. The germline V gene encodes CDR1 SQVTM and CDR2 ANQGSEA. V lost 6 bases, J lost 5 bases, and 22 bases lay in between. CDR3 in amino acids: CSVYPFGRERTEAFF. CDR3 DNA: TGCAGCGTGTACCCCTTTGGCAGGGAGCGGACTGAAGCTTTCTTT.

The rearrangement links TRBV20-1 to TRBJ2-1; D possibly corresponds to TRBD1 (6 bases). Germline CDR1 and CDR2: DFQATT and SNEGSKA (reference sequence). The V end lost 0 bases, the J end lost 7 bases, and 16 bases lay between the germline ends. The CDR3 runs 15 residues. The CDR3 bases are TGCAGTGCTAGAGATAGGGCCGGACAGCTAAATGAGCAGTTCTTC. It is translated as CSARDRAGQLNEQFF.

The chain joins TRBV29-1 to TRBJ1-1; tentative D call: TRBD1 (5 bases). Germline CDR1 is SQVTM and CDR2 is ANQGSEA. Trimming took off 4 bases at V and 4 bases at J, with 19 bases between the two ends. CDR3 length equals 15 residues. CDR3 loop: CSVAPEGPVGTEAFF. In DNA form, the CDR3 reads TGCAGCGTTGCCCCGGAGGGACCCGTGGGCACTGAAGCTTTCTTT.

V gene TRBV20-1 combines with J gene TRBJ2-7; 10 bases align to TRBD2. This CDR3 comprises 16 residues. V was pared by 5 bases and J by 7 bases, with 17 bases of the junction left unmatched. Germline CDR1 DFQATT, CDR2 SNEGSKA (reference sequence). As DNA, the CDR3 is TGCAGTGCTCGGACTAGCGGAGTGGGGTTCACGGGGGAGCAGTACTTC. It translates to CSARTSGVGFTGEQYF.

The CDR3 loop is CASSLAGPAPGEQYF. The CDR3 DNA sequence: TGTGCCAGCAGCTTAGCGGGACCTGCACCAGGCGAGCAGTACTTC. V gene TRBV7-2 combines with J gene TRBJ2-7; either TRBD1 or TRBD2 may supply D (5 bases each). Trimming cost V 0 bases and J 6 bases, with 15 bases left between them. Germline V lookup: CDR1 SGHTA, CDR2 FQGNSA. This CDR3 is 15 amino acids long.

This clonotype was counted ten times or more. The V gene is TRBV7-3, the J gene TRBJ2-3; D not certain. There are 12 residues in the CDR3. The V end was cut by 0 bases, the J end by 6 bases, with 4 bases between. Germline lookup yields CDR1 SGHTA and CDR2 FQGTGA. Here the CDR3 reads CASSLTGDTQYF. The CDR3, as DNA: TGTGCCAGCAGCTTAACAGGGGATACGCAGTATTTT.

This clonotype was observed a handful of times. The J gene is TRBJ2-3, the V gene TRBV7-2; 11 bases fit TRBD2. Germline assignment: CDR1 SGHTA and CDR2 FQGNSA. The length of the CDR3 is 16 residues. V shed 6 bases and J 2 bases; nucleotides not matched to a gene: 7. CDR3 residues: CASRGLAGGNTDTQYF. Written as DNA, the CDR3 is TGTGCCAGCAGGGGGCTAGCGGGAGGAAACACAGATACGCAGTATTTT.

This clonotype was found many times. The rearrangement joins TRBV5-1 to TRBJ2-3, with a tentative D call TRBD1 (5 bases). CDR1 SGHRS and CDR2 YFSETQ come from the germline V gene. The V and J ends lost 6 bases and 4 bases respectively, with 21 bases between them. There are 16 residues in the CDR3. The CDR3, as DNA: TGCGCCAGCACCCAGGGATGGGGATCCGGCTCAGATACGCAGTATTTT. This translates into CASTQGWGSGSDTQYF.

The chain has TRBV27 and TRBJ2-5; 7 positions agree with TRBD1. The CDR3 runs to 15 residues. Trimming took 4 bases from V and 1 from J; bases not matched to a gene: 6. Germline values: CDR1 MNHEY, CDR2 SMNVEV (reference sequence). The CDR3 here is CASSSEQGFQETQYF. CDR3 nucleotide sequence: TGTGCCAGCAGTTCAGAACAGGGGTTCCAAGAGACCCAGTACTTC.

This clonotype occurred a few times. This chain connects TRBV6-2 or TRBV6-3 to TRBJ2-2; the D gene is possibly TRBD1 (5 bases). The CDR3 loop spans 15 amino acids. CDR1 and CDR2 (germline): MNHEY, SVGEGT. V gave up 5 bases and J gave up 0 bases, with 10 bases separating them. The CDR3 nucleotides are TGTGCCAGCAGTCGGACACCCGCGAACACCGGGGAGCTGTTTTTT. It yields the protein CASSRTPANTGELFF.

This clonotype was counted between two and nine times. The rearrangement links TRBV5-5 to TRBJ2-1; TRBD1 matches 7 bases. This CDR3 has 12 residues. The junction had 5 bases not matched to a gene; V was cut back by 4 bases and J by 10 bases. Germline V gene data show CDR1 as SGHKS and CDR2 as YYEKEE (reference sequence). DNA of the CDR3: TGTGCCAGCAGCCCCCCGGGACAGGAGCAGTTCTTC. This codes for CASSPPGQEQFF.

This clonotype has at least ten counts. This rearrangement joins TRBV9 to TRBJ2-1; D might be TRBD2 (7 bases). The germline gives CDR1 SGDLS, CDR2 YYNGEE. With 4 bases removed from V and 5 bases from J, the gap between germline ends came to 22 bases. This CDR3 is 17 amino acids long. The CDR3 is CASSLPTGGGPNNEQFF. The DNA for the CDR3 is TGTGCCAGCAGCCTCCCCACTGGCGGGGGCCCCAACAATGAGCAGTTCTTC.

This clonotype was counted between two and nine times. The rearrangement joins TRBV27 to TRBJ1-1; D call uncertain. There are 12 residues in the CDR3. Per germline, CDR1 MNHEY and CDR2 SMNVEV (reference sequence). The V end lost 4 bases, the J end lost 12 bases, and 15 bases lay between the germline ends. CDR3 sequence: CASSSQGWRTFF. CDR3 nucleotide sequence: TGTGCCAGCAGTTCACAAGGCTGGAGGACTTTCTTT.

This clonotype was detected a few times. The chain links TRBV3-1 to TRBJ2-2; a weak D match, TRBD2 (6 bases). V was shortened by 0 bases and J by 3 bases, with 14 bases between the two germline ends. Germline CDR1 LGHDT, CDR2 YNNKEL (reference sequence). The length of the CDR3 is 17 residues. Here the CDR3 reads CASSQDLGGGYTGELFF. The CDR3 DNA follows: TGTGCCAGCAGCCAAGACCTGGGAGGAGGGTACACCGGGGAGCTGTTTTTT. The full variable domain, with the rest looked up from reference TRBV3-1 and TRBJ2-2, is DTAVSQTPKYLVTQMGNDKSIKCEQNLGHDTMYWYKQDSKKFLKIMFSYNNKELIINETVPNRFSPKSPDKAHLNLHINSLELGDSAVYFCASSQDLGGGYTGELFFGEGSRLTVL.

The genes are TRBV7-9 and TRBJ2-7; 10 positions match TRBD1. Germline CDR1 SEHNR, CDR2 FQNEAQ (reference sequence). After removal of 3 bases from V and 7 bases from J, the junction contained 6 bases not matched to a gene. The CDR3 spans 14 residues. The CDR3 region has the DNA TGTGCCAGCAGCTTGGGACAGGGGATGGGAGAGCAGTACTTC. Its protein is CASSLGQGMGEQYF.

J is TRBJ2-1 and V is TRBV10-3; D is perhaps TRBD1 (6 bases). The CDR3 runs 16 residues. V was shortened by 0 bases and J by 0 bases, with 9 bases between the two germline ends. The V gene's germline CDR1 is ENHRY and CDR2 SYGVKD. CDR3 sequence reads: CAISESRGTSYNEQFF. Here the CDR3 DNA reads TGTGCCATCAGTGAGTCGAGGGGGACCTCCTACAATGAGCAGTTCTTC.

The CDR3 sequence is CASTLEGGALGGQYF. CDR3 DNA: TGTGCCAGCACCTTGGAGGGCGGGGCTTTGGGGGGGCAGTATTTT. This chain uses TRBV11-2 with TRBJ2-3; D may be TRBD2 (6 bases). The CDR3 length is 15 residues. Per germline, CDR1 SGHAT and CDR2 FQNNGV. V was cut by 7 bases and J by 11 bases, with 25 bases left in between. The full variable domain, with the rest looked up from reference TRBV11-2 and TRBJ2-3, is EAGVAQSPRYKIIEKRQSVAFWCNPISGHATLYWYQQILGQGPKLLIQFQNNGVVDDSQLPKDRFSAERLKGVDSTLKIQPAKLEDSAVYLCASTLEGGALGGQYFGPGTRLTVL.